Below, 27 T cell receptor beta chains from the same sample are listed, as sequenced in a study of T cells after yellow fever vaccination. TCRdb re-analysed the 5' RACE reads in MiXCR, keeping a single row per CDR3 protein. The repertoire holds about 150,000 distinct CDR3 sequences, 5.5% to 7.5% seen once, with 2.9% in the top ten. The input for sequencing was CD4+ T cells sorted from PBMCs, taken on the day of the first yellow fever vaccination. The receptors originated from a man younger than 35 who received the YFV17D yellow fever vaccine.

This clonotype has a count of ten or more. The gene calls are TRBV5-1 and TRBJ2-5; weak D call: TRBD1 (6 bases). Germline CDR1 reads SGHRS; CDR2 reads YFSETQ. V was trimmed by 7 bases and J by 5 bases, leaving 12 bases between them. This CDR3 contains 12 residues. The CDR3 here is CASGTGLETQYF. The CDR3 DNA reads TGCGCCAGCGGCACAGGGCTGGAGACCCAGTACTTC. The variable domain in full, with the rest retrieved from reference TRBV5-1 and TRBJ2-5, is KAGVTQTPRYLIKTRGQQVTLSCSPISGHRSVSWYQQTPGQGLQFLFEYFSETQRNKGNFPGRFSGRQFSNSRSEMNVSTLELGDSALYLCASGTGLETQYFGPGTRLLVL.

This clonotype was counted ten times or more. V gene TRBV18 combines with J gene TRBJ1-1, with unresolved D. Germline values: CDR1 KGHSH, CDR2 LQKENI. The CDR3 consists of 13 residues. Deletions cut 3 bases from V and 2 bases from J, with 7 bases between. Written as DNA, the CDR3 is TGTGCCAGCTCACCTCAGAGTAACACTGAAGCTTTCTTT. This gives the protein CASSPQSNTEAFF.

This clonotype appeared a few times. The chain links TRBV5-1 to TRBJ1-1, with TRBD1 matching over 7 bases. This CDR3 is built from 13 residues. V shed 0 bases and J 8 bases; nucleotides not matched to a gene: 4. Germline CDR1 is SGHRS and CDR2 is YFSETQ. CDR3 sequence (DNA): TGCGCCAGCAGCTTGGATCCACAGGGGGAAGCTTTCTTT. This sequence encodes CASSLDPQGEAFF. Full variable domain (remainder filled in from reference TRBV5-1 and TRBJ1-1): KAGVTQTPRYLIKTRGQQVTLSCSPISGHRSVSWYQQTPGQGLQFLFEYFSETQRNKGNFPGRFSGRQFSNSRSEMNVSTLELGDSALYLCASSLDPQGEAFFGQGTRLTVV.

The gene calls are TRBV29-1 and TRBJ2-5; D not resolved. Germline CDR1 SQVTM, CDR2 ANQGSEA. The CDR3 loop spans 11 amino acids. V was trimmed by 5 bases and J by 7 bases, leaving 11 bases between them. The CDR3, as DNA: TGCAGCGTTCATACGTCAGGGACCCAGTACTTC. It yields the protein CSVHTSGTQYF.

In its sample, this clonotype was seen many times. V gene TRBV6-5 combines with J gene TRBJ2-3, with TRBD2 matching over 7 bases. In germline, CDR1 is MNHEY, CDR2 SVGAGI. The CDR3 is 14 residues long. The V and J ends lost 4 bases and 4 bases, in that order; junction bases with no gene match: 5. The DNA for the CDR3 is TGTGCCAGCAGTTGGCGGGGGTTACCAGATACGCAGTATTTT. Protein product: CASSWRGLPDTQYF.

The CDR3 sequence is CASSYGGGTDYGYTF. The CDR3 DNA is TGCGCCAGCAGCTACGGAGGAGGGACGGACTATGGCTACACCTTC. The chain has TRBV5-1 and TRBJ1-2; TRBD1 is a possible D gene (5 bases). This CDR3 region has 15 residues. From germline, CDR1 is SGHRS and CDR2 YFSETQ. V dropped 3 bases and J dropped 3 bases, with 15 bases sitting between them.

Notes on this clonotype: A read error may explain this, as a much larger clone is one base away. The chain has TRBV4-3 and TRBJ2-2; perhaps D is TRBD1 or TRBD2 (5 bases each). The V end lost 4 bases, the J end lost 7 bases, and 13 bases lay between the germline ends. The germline CDR1 and CDR2 sequences are LGHNA and YSLEER. This CDR3 is 14 amino acids long. The CDR3 spells CASSPDKGSGELFF. The CDR3, as DNA: TGCGCCAGCAGCCCGGACAAGGGGAGCGGGGAGCTGTTTTTT.

This clonotype appeared many times. The rearrangement joins TRBV27 to TRBJ2-2; TRBD2 aligns across 10 bases. V lost 3 bases, J lost 6 bases, and 4 bases stayed unmatched. The CDR3 loop spans 15 amino acids. Germline V gene sequence: CDR1 MNHEY, CDR2 SMNVEV (reference sequence). The CDR3 here is CASSLASGGSGELFF. The CDR3 DNA reads TGTGCCAGCAGTTTGGCTAGCGGGGGATCCGGGGAGCTGTTTTTT.

This clonotype came up a few times. The chain uses TRBV5-6 and TRBJ1-2; possibly TRBD1 for D (6 bases). V lost 4 bases, J lost 0 bases, and 13 bases lay in between. The CDR3 is 15 residues long. Looked up from germline, CDR1 is SGHDT and CDR2 is YYEEEE. The CDR3 region has the DNA TGTGCCAGCAGCATAGGACAGCGTACTAACTATGGCTACACCTTC. Encoded protein: CASSIGQRTNYGYTF.

This clonotype was counted between two and nine times. V usage is TRBV7-9 and J usage is TRBJ1-5, with D perhaps matching TRBD1 (5 bases). The V and J ends lost 0 bases and 6 bases respectively, with 18 bases between them. CDR1 and CDR2 (germline): SEHNR, FQNEAQ (reference sequence). The CDR3 runs 17 residues. This chain's CDR3 is CASSLAGGQGLGQPQHF. In DNA form, the CDR3 reads TGTGCCAGCAGCTTAGCGGGTGGCCAGGGTCTGGGTCAGCCCCAGCATTTT.

At least ten counts were recorded for this clonotype. The chain has TRBV6-5 and TRBJ2-5, with a tentative D call TRBD2 (7 bases). The ends were cut back, 2 bases at V and 7 bases at J, with 14 bases in the middle. The CDR3 has 14 amino acids. Germline CDR1 and CDR2: MNHEY and SVGAGI. The CDR3 spells CASSYGGGEATQYF. CDR3 nucleotides: TGTGCCAGCAGTTACGGGGGGGGCGAGGCGACCCAGTACTTC.

This clonotype was found many times. V usage is TRBV20-1 and J usage is TRBJ1-1; no definite D call. Per germline, CDR1 DFQATT and CDR2 SNEGSKA (reference sequence). The germline V and J ends were trimmed by 2 bases and 8 bases, with 21 bases remaining between them. The CDR3 extends over 15 amino acids. Here the CDR3 DNA reads TGCAGTGCTAGAAGGCCAGCAGAAGGTTTAGTGGAAGCTTTCTTT. Protein product: CSARRPAEGLVEAFF.

This clonotype was counted at least ten times. The chain is built from TRBV12-3 or TRBV12-4 and TRBJ1-5, with D unclear. The CDR3 has 15 residues. V shed 3 bases and J shed 0 bases, with 9 bases lying between them. The DNA of the CDR3 is TGTGCCAGCAGTTTTGGGGTCCCTAGCAATCAGCCCCAGCATTTT. It yields the protein CASSFGVPSNQPQHF.

Ten or more counts support this clonotype. The chain recombines TRBV10-3 with TRBJ1-5, with D hard to call. The germline gives CDR1 ENHRY, CDR2 SYGVKD. The ends were cut back, 6 bases at V and 2 bases at J, with 8 bases in the middle. This CDR3 is 13 amino acids long. The CDR3 reads CAIRPDGNQPQHF. DNA of the CDR3: TGTGCCATCAGACCCGACGGCAATCAGCCCCAGCATTTT.

This clonotype was counted between two and nine times. The chain employs TRBV7-3 and TRBJ2-2, with TRBD1 matching 9 bases. The CDR3 totals 17 residues. Germline V lookup: CDR1 SGHTA, CDR2 FQGTGA. V shed 3 bases and J 8 bases; nucleotides not matched to a gene: 13. As DNA, the CDR3 is TGTGCCAGCAGCTTGACGTACCGGGACAGGGCAGGGGGGGAGCTGTTTTTT. This encodes CASSLTYRDRAGGELFF. Full variable domain (outside the CDR3, taken from reference TRBV7-3 and TRBJ2-2): GAGVSQTPSNKVTEKGKYVELRCDPISGHTALYWYRQSLGQGPEFLIYFQGTGAADDSGLPNDRFFAVRPEGSVSTLKIQRTERGDSAVYLCASSLTYRDRAGGELFFGEGSRLTVL.

In its sample, this clonotype was seen many times. The gene calls are TRBV7-9 and TRBJ1-5; D possibly corresponds to TRBD1 (5 bases). Trimming pared 5 bases from V and 3 bases from J, leaving 8 bases between. CDR3 size: 13 residues. The V gene's germline CDR1 is SEHNR and CDR2 FQNEAQ (reference sequence). The CDR3 spells CASSQGLNQPQHF. The CDR3 nucleotides read TGTGCCAGCAGCCAGGGACTCAATCAGCCCCAGCATTTT.

This clonotype was seen repeatedly, ten times or more. The chain has TRBV6-6 and TRBJ1-4, with D perhaps matching TRBD1 (6 bases). The CDR3 length is 13 residues. Trimming took 5 bases from V and 7 from J, leaving 11 bases between them. CDR1 and CDR2 (germline): MNHNY, SVGAGI (reference sequence). The CDR3 reads CASSRQAPEKLFF. The CDR3 bases are TGTGCCAGCAGTCGACAGGCGCCTGAAAAACTGTTTTTT.

This clonotype was detected a few times. The chain has TRBV7-2 and TRBJ2-7; maybe TRBD1 (6 bases). Trimming stripped 5 bases from V and 4 bases from J, with 24 bases between. CDR3 size: 17 residues. Germline CDR1 is SGHTA and CDR2 is FQGNSA. The CDR3 is CASSIPRGLPGQYEQYV. Written as DNA, the CDR3 is TGTGCCAGCAGCATTCCCAGGGGTCTGCCGGGGCAGTACGAGCAGTACGTC.

This clonotype was observed at least ten times. This rearrangement joins TRBV6-5 to TRBJ2-1; the D gene is possibly TRBD2 (5 bases). This CDR3 contains 12 residues. The germline V gene encodes CDR1 MNHEY and CDR2 SVGAGI. The V end was cut by 10 bases, the J end by 2 bases, with 9 bases between. The CDR3 spells CATSGTYNEQFF. CDR3 sequence (DNA): TGTGCCACCTCCGGGACCTACAATGAGCAGTTCTTC.

This clonotype was seen many times. The chain uses TRBV7-8 and TRBJ1-4; tentative D call: TRBD1 (5 bases). The CDR3 runs 15 residues. CDR1 SGHVS and CDR2 FQNEAQ come from the germline V gene. Trimming removed 5 bases at V and 6 bases at J, with 16 bases between. Written as DNA, the CDR3 is TGTGCCAGCAGCCCCGGCGCGGGGCTCTATGAAAAACTGTTTTTT. This sequence encodes CASSPGAGLYEKLFF.

This clonotype was seen many times. V and J are TRBV9 and TRBJ2-1; D is ambiguous. In germline, CDR1 is SGDLS, CDR2 YYNGEE. This CDR3 has 14 amino acids. V was clipped by 6 bases and J by 4 bases, with 14 bases between them. The DNA of the CDR3 is TGTGCCAGCACGAGATCCTCGACATACAATGAGCAGTTCTTC. This gives the protein CASTRSSTYNEQFF.

The chain links TRBV6-2 or TRBV6-3 to TRBJ1-5, with D hard to call. The CDR3 spans 15 residues. V was shortened by 7 bases and J by 0 bases, with 13 bases between the two germline ends. Germline V gives CDR1 MNHEY, CDR2 SVGEGT. CDR3 in amino acids: CASTALGISNQPQHF. The CDR3 DNA follows: TGTGCCAGCACCGCTTTGGGGATTAGCAATCAGCCCCAGCATTTT.

This clonotype was counted at least ten times. V gene TRBV5-1 combines with J gene TRBJ2-2; D assignment may be TRBD1 or TRBD2 (5 bases each). The CDR3 length is 13 residues. Trimming cost V 0 bases and J 8 bases, with 8 bases left between them. Germline CDR1 is SGHRS and CDR2 is YFSETQ. CDR3 nucleotide sequence: TGCGCCAGCAGCTTGGCAGGGAGAGGGGAGCTGTTTTTT. Amino acids: CASSLAGRGELFF.

For the CDR3, the DNA is TGTGCTAGTGGTTTGGCCCTGATTGGGCCCTTCAAGCAGTTCTTC. Its translation is CASGLALIGPFKQFF. The V and J genes are TRBV12-5 and TRBJ2-1, with D unresolved. V was pared by 1 base and J by 11 bases, with 18 bases between. The CDR3 is 15 residues long. The germline gives CDR1 LGHNT, CDR2 FRNRAP.

This clonotype has a handful of counts. This rearrangement joins TRBV7-9 to TRBJ1-6; D uncertain. This CDR3 has 15 amino acids. V was trimmed by 7 bases and J by 9 bases, leaving 19 bases between them. Germline V gene sequence: CDR1 SEHNR, CDR2 FQNEAQ (reference sequence). CDR3 nucleotide sequence: TGTGCCAGCACCTCAAGTCCCCTTAGCGGTTCACCCCTCCACTTT. It encodes CASTSSPLSGSPLHF.

This clonotype was seen many times. The chain uses TRBV12-3 or TRBV12-4 and TRBJ2-2; D is undetermined. The CDR3 runs to 12 residues. V was shortened by 5 bases and J by 7 bases, with 8 bases between the two germline ends. CDR3 amino acids: CASSAADGELFF. CDR3 DNA sequence: TGTGCCAGCAGTGCCGCGGACGGGGAGCTGTTTTTT.

This clonotype was observed at least ten times. The J gene is TRBJ2-3, the V gene TRBV10-3, with D possibly matching TRBD2 (6 bases). Germline-derived CDR1 and CDR2 are ENHRY and SYGVKD. The CDR3 has 14 amino acids. The ends were cut back, 11 bases at V and 3 bases at J, with 18 bases in the middle. The CDR3 sequence: CASRGLRGTDTQYF. In DNA, the CDR3 is TGTGCCTCCCGGGGATTGCGGGGAACAGATACGCAGTATTTT.